Listed here are 9 T cell receptor beta chains from one sample, sequenced in a study of T cell responses to AZD1222 COVID-19 vaccine. Repertoires were generated with immunoSEQ multiplex PCR, while TCRdb's copy carries only in-frame clones and drops some. The sample lists about 130,000 clones, 70% to 90% occurring once. The sample here was peripheral blood, taken on day 0 of AZD1222 vaccination. The receptors were gathered from an adult in good health.

J is TRBJ1-5 and V is TRBV21-1. TRBV21-1 is an annotated pseudogene. The CDR3 totals 16 residues. CDR3 DNA sequence: TGTGCCAGCAGCCAAAGGGGGGAGTCCAGCAATCAGCCCCAGCATTTT. It encodes CASSQRGESSNQPQHF.

The gene calls are TRBV10-3 and TRBJ2-1; the D is unclear. V lost 6 bases, J lost 7 bases, and 7 bases lay in between. Germline V CDR1 and CDR2: ENHRY, SYGVKD. This CDR3 is 11 amino acids long. The CDR3 bases are TGTGCCATCAGCGGTAAGAATGAGCAGTTCTTC. Translation: CAISGKNEQFF.

The chain carries TRBV27 and TRBJ2-7; unclear D gene. Germline V gene sequence: CDR1 MNHEY, CDR2 SMNVEV (reference sequence). Trimming took 4 bases from V and 7 from J, leaving 11 bases between them. CDR3 size: 12 residues. CDR3 in amino acids: CASSSNLEEQYF. The CDR3 coding sequence is TGTGCCAGCAGTTCCAACCTCGAGGAGCAGTACTTC.

J is TRBJ2-7 and V is TRBV7-3; D unresolved. V gave up 1 base and J gave up 2 bases, with 12 bases separating them. The CDR3 covers 15 residues. CDR1 is SGHTA and CDR2 is FQGTGA in the germline V gene. The CDR3 spells CASSLISWKTYEQYF. As DNA, the CDR3 is TGTGCCAGCAGCTTAATCTCCTGGAAAACCTACGAGCAGTACTTC.

The V gene is TRBV6-1, the J gene TRBJ1-3; D possibly corresponds to TRBD1 (5 bases). Germline V gene data show CDR1 as MNHNS and CDR2 as SASEGT. V was pared by 1 base and J by 2 bases, with 15 bases between. This CDR3 region has 17 residues. CDR3 region: CASSEGRAGRAGNTIYF. In DNA, the CDR3 is TGTGCCAGCAGTGAAGGTCGGGCAGGGCGGGCTGGAAACACCATATATTTT.

The chain couples TRBV30 to TRBJ2-7, with 11 bases identical to TRBD2. With V trimmed by 3 bases and J by 2 bases, 15 bases remained unmatched. The CDR3 sequence is 18 residues long. Germline V lookup: CDR1 GTSNPN, CDR2 SVGIG (reference sequence). CDR3 bases: TGTGCCTGGAGAAGTGCTAGCGGGAGGAACTACCCTACCTACGAGCAGTACTTC. It translates to CAWRSASGRNYPTYEQYF.

The rearrangement uses TRBV5-1 and TRBJ1-2; D is unclear. The CDR3 runs to 14 residues. Trimming cost V 0 bases and J 6 bases, with 12 bases left between them. The V gene's germline CDR1 is SGHRS and CDR2 YFSETQ. The CDR3 loop is CASSLGGLGDGYTF. The CDR3 DNA sequence: TGCGCCAGCAGCTTGGGAGGGTTAGGAGATGGCTACACCTTC. Using reference TRBV5-1 and TRBJ1-2 for the parts outside the CDR3, the full variable domain is KAGVTQTPRYLIKTRGQQVTLSCSPISGHRSVSWYQQTPGQGLQFLFEYFSETQRNKGNFPGRFSGRQFSNSRSEMNVSTLELGDSALYLCASSLGGLGDGYTFGSGTRLTVV.

The chain employs TRBV5-1 and TRBJ1-4; the D gene is possibly TRBD1 (5 bases). Germline V gene lookup returns CDR1 SGHRS and CDR2 YFSETQ. V lost 5 bases, J lost 0 bases, and 8 bases lay in between. The CDR3 consists of 14 residues. CDR3 sequence reads: CASRGGATNEKLFF. CDR3 DNA sequence: TGCGCCAGCAGGGGGGGAGCAACTAATGAAAAACTGTTTTTT.

The genes are TRBV9 and TRBJ1-1; a possible D gene is TRBD1 (5 bases). Trimming stripped 4 bases from V and 1 base from J, with 11 bases between. Germline-derived CDR1 and CDR2 are SGDLS and YYNGEE. The CDR3 length is 14 residues. CDR3 amino acids: CASSPTTGNTEAFF. CDR3 nucleotide sequence: TGTGCCAGCAGCCCGACTACAGGGAACACTGAAGCTTTCTTT. The variable domain in full, with the rest retrieved from reference TRBV9 and TRBJ1-1, is DSGVTQTPKHLITATGQRVTLRCSPRSGDLSVYWYQQSLDQGLQFLIQYYNGEERAKGNILERFSAQQFPDLHSELNLSSLELGDSALYFCASSPTTGNTEAFFGQGTRLTVV.